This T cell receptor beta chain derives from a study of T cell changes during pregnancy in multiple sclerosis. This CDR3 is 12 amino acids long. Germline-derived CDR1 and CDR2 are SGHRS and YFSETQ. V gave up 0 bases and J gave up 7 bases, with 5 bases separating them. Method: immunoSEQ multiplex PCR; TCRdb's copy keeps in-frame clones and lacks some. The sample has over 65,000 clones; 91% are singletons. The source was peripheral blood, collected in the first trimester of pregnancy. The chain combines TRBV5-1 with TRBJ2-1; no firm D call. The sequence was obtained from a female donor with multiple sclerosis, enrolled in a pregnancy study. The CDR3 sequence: CASSLAPNEQFF. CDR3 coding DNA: TGCGCCAGCAGCTTGGCCCCGAATGAGCAGTTCTTC.